The sequence of this TCR beta chain was determined in a study of control samples from healthy donors and cancer patients. Between the trimmed V and J ends, which lost 3 bases and 2 bases, there was a span of 8 bases. The CDR3 has 13 residues. Germline V gene lookup returns CDR1 GTSNPN and CDR2 SVGIG (reference sequence). Sequencing used immunoSEQ multiplex PCR; TCRdb keeps in-frame clones, though not all of them. Altogether about 71,000 clones are present, roughly 90% being singletons, with the ten largest covering approximately 18%. The sample holds one count of this clone. Sequenced input: PBMCs. The sequence was obtained from a man aged 60 to 75 with lung cancer. The chain has TRBV30 and TRBJ2-1; D could derive from TRBD1 or TRBD2 (6 bases each). CDR3 loop: CAWSGGPYNEQFF. The CDR3 DNA follows: TGTGCCTGGAGCGGGGGCCCCTACAATGAGCAGTTCTTC.